The next 13 T cell receptor beta chains were all read from a single sample in a study of long-term antiretroviral therapy in people with HIV. immunoSEQ v3.0 was run at survey level. Profiling relied on immunoSEQ multiplex PCR, and the TCRdb table lists in-frame clones only, not all of them. The sample includes thousands of clones, around 84% seen only once; the top ten take about 10%. The material was unsorted PBMCs, obtained 0.3 years before starting antiretroviral therapy. The receptors here all came from a man aged 30 to 39 with HIV.

The chain joins TRBV5-1 to TRBJ2-5; tentative D call: TRBD2 (5 bases). Germline CDR1 and CDR2: SGHRS and YFSETQ. The CDR3 runs to 16 residues. V was cut by 0 bases and J by 1 base, with 13 bases left in between. The DNA for the CDR3 is TGCGCCAGCAGCTTGGCCTACAGCGAGGGCCAAGAGACCCAGTACTTC. It codes for CASSLAYSEGQETQYF.

The chain links TRBV7-2 to TRBJ2-7; D is uncertain. Trimming shortened V by 4 bases and J by 6 bases, and 10 bases separated the two germline ends. Germline CDR1 reads SGHTA; CDR2 reads FQGNSA. The CDR3 runs to 12 residues. CDR3 nucleotide sequence: TGTGCCAGCAGCTCAAATACGGGCGAGCAGTACTTC. Translated, it gives CASSSNTGEQYF.

The gene calls are TRBV30 and TRBJ1-1; D gene unclear. Trimming left V 5 bases short and J 0 bases short, with 4 bases between. This CDR3 is 11 amino acids long. Germline CDR1 and CDR2: GTSNPN and SVGIG (reference sequence). CDR3 region: CAWALNTEAFF. CDR3 sequence (DNA): TGTGCCTGGGCGTTGAACACTGAAGCTTTCTTT.

The chain is built from TRBV7-2 and TRBJ1-2; unclear D gene. The V gene lost 5 bases and the J gene lost 4 bases, with 11 bases spanning the gap. The germline gives CDR1 SGHTA, CDR2 FQGNSA. The CDR3 runs 13 residues. DNA for the CDR3: TGTGCCAGCAGCCTACAGCCTATCTATGGCTACACCTTC. Amino acids: CASSLQPIYGYTF.

The chain links TRBV6-1 to TRBJ2-3, with 9 bases aligning to TRBD1. The CDR3 covers 14 residues. The junction had 0 bases not matched to a gene; V was cut back by 0 bases and J by 5 bases. Per the germline V gene, CDR1 is MNHNS and CDR2 is SASEGT. The CDR3 nucleotides read TGTGCCAGCAGTGAAGCGACAGGGGGAGATACGCAGTATTTT. Residues: CASSEATGGDTQYF.

This sequence joins TRBV7-9 and TRBJ2-1; TRBD2 matches at 8 bases. CDR1 SEHNR and CDR2 FQNEAQ come from the germline V gene (reference sequence). Losses at the gene ends were 8 bases for V and 0 bases for J; bases not matched to a gene: 3. The CDR3 is made up of 14 amino acids. The CDR3 protein is CASAGGSSYNEQFF. CDR3 DNA: TGTGCCAGCGCGGGAGGAAGCTCCTACAATGAGCAGTTCTTC.

This sequence joins TRBV5-1 and TRBJ2-5, with TRBD2 identical over 12 bases. Germline V gives CDR1 SGHRS, CDR2 YFSETQ. J was trimmed by 3 bases and V by 0 bases; bases with no gene match: 6. The CDR3 loop spans 17 amino acids. CDR3 sequence (DNA): TGCGCCAGCAGCTTGGGACTAGCGGGAGATTTGGAAGAGACCCAGTACTTC. Translation: CASSLGLAGDLEETQYF.

This chain uses TRBV19 with TRBJ2-7, with 8 nucleotides matching TRBD1. Per the germline V gene, CDR1 is LNHDA and CDR2 is SQIVND (reference sequence). The CDR3 is 15 amino acids. Germline trimming cut 4 bases from V and 4 bases from J; bases unmatched to any gene: 9. CDR3 residues: CASSTGQGQVYEQYF. The CDR3 region has the DNA TGTGCCAGTAGTACAGGACAGGGCCAGGTTTACGAGCAGTACTTC.

The chain couples TRBV10-2 to TRBJ2-1; TRBD1 or TRBD2 may be the D gene (6 bases each). The CDR3 is 16 residues long. V lost 0 bases, J lost 2 bases, and 11 bases lay in between. CDR1 WSHSY and CDR2 SAAADI come from the germline V gene. In DNA, the CDR3 is TGCGCCAGCAGTGAGTCGGGGGGCCATACCTACAATGAGCAGTTCTTC. Residues: CASSESGGHTYNEQFF.

V gene TRBV28 combines with J gene TRBJ2-1; 7 nucleotides align to TRBD2. The CDR3 contains 19 residues. CDR1 MDHEN and CDR2 SYDVKM come from the germline V gene. V shed 3 bases, J shed 0 bases, and the junction held 14 bases outside the gene matches. CDR3 in DNA: TGTGCCAGCAGTTTCGAGGGAGGGAACCCCGGGGGCTCCTACAATGAGCAGTTCTTC. Translated, it gives CASSFEGGNPGGSYNEQFF.

The V and J genes are TRBV15 and TRBJ2-7; possibly TRBD1 for D (5 bases). Between the trimmed V and J ends, which lost 2 bases and 3 bases, there was a span of 11 bases. The CDR3 is made up of 14 amino acids. The germline gives CDR1 LNHNV, CDR2 YYDKDF (reference sequence). The CDR3 here is CATSRTTDFYEQYF. CDR3 sequence (DNA): TGTGCCACCAGCAGAACGACAGATTTCTACGAGCAGTACTTC.

The rearrangement uses TRBV7-2 and TRBJ1-6; D perhaps matches TRBD1 (6 bases). V was pared by 5 bases and J by 7 bases, with 12 bases between. This CDR3 has 14 residues. From germline, CDR1 is SGHTA and CDR2 FQGNSA. The CDR3, as DNA: TGTGCCAGCAGCCTAACAGGGCCCAATTCACCCCTCCACTTT. This gives the protein CASSLTGPNSPLHF.

V usage is TRBV7-2 and J usage is TRBJ1-6, with 8 bases lining up with TRBD1. CDR1 SGHTA and CDR2 FQGNSA come from the germline V gene. V dropped 6 bases and J dropped 8; count of bases not matched to a gene: 15. The CDR3 consists of 17 residues. CDR3 nucleotides: TGTGCCAGCAGAAGGATTCAGGGGGCGGGAAGCCATTCACCCCTCCACTTT. Translated, it gives CASRRIQGAGSHSPLHF.